This T cell receptor beta chain was captured by sequencing in a study of blood T cell repertoires in COVID-19. Background on the study: The origin of the acute and convalescent COVID-19 samples was the United States, Italy and Spain.

Clones were read by immunoSEQ multiplex PCR, and TCRdb kept only the in-frame ones, dropping some. The table lists 270,000 or so clones, around 90% of them singletons. CDR1 and CDR2 from the germline V gene are LNHDA and SQIVND (reference sequence). The CDR3 sequence is 18 residues long. V was cut by 7 bases and J by 2 bases, with 21 bases left in between. Cohort placement rested on clinical history that participants reported themselves. The material sequenced was PBMCs or T cells enriched from blood (not recorded which). The genes are TRBV19 and TRBJ2-6; D possibly corresponds to TRBD1 (6 bases). The TCR comes from a man aged 35-49 years who had been exposed to COVID-19. The CDR3 nucleotides read TGTGCCAGTAATCTTCCAGGGGATCATCGGGCTGGGGCCAACGTCCTGACTTTC. It codes for CASNLPGDHRAGANVLTF.